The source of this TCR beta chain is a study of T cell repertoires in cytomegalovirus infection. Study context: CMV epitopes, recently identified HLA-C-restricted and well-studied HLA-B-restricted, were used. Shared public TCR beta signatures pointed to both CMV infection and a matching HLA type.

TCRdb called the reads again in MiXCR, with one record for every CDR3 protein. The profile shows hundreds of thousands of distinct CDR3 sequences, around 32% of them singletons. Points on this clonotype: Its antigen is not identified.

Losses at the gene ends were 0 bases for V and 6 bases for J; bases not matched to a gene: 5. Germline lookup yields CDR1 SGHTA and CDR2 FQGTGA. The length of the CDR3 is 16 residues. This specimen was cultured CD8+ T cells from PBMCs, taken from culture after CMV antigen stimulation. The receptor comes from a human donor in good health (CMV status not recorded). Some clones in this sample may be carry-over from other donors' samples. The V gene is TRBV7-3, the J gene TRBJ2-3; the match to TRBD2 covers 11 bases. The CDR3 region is CASSLTLAGGWDTQYF. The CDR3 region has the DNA TGTGCCAGCAGCTTAACCCTAGCGGGGGGATGGGATACGCAGTATTTT.